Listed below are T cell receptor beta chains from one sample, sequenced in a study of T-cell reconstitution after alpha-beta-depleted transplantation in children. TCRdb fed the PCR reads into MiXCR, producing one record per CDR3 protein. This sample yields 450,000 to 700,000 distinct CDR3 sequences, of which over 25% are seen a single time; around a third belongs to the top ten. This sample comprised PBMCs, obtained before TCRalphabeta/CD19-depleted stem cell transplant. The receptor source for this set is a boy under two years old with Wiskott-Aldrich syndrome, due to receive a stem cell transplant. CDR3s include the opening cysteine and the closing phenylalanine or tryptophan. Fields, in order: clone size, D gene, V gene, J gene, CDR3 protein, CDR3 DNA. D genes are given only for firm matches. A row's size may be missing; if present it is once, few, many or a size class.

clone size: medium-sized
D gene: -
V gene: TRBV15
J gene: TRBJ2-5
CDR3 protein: CATSRGLEQETQYF
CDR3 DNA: TGTGCCACCAGCAGAGGACTAGAGCAAGAGACCCAGTACTTC

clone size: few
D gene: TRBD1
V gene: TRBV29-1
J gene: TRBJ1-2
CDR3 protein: CSGYGGGWGYTF
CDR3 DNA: TGCAGCGGGTATGGAGGGGGCTGGGGCTACACCTTC

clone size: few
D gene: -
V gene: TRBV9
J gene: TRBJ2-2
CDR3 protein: CASTNRDRGGIPNTGELFF
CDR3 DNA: TGTGCCAGCACCAACCGGGACAGAGGGGGGATTCCCAACACCGGGGAGCTGTTTTTT

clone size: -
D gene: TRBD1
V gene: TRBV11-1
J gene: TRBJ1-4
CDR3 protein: CASSFALPMTGLDEKLFF
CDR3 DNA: TGTGCCAGCAGCTTTGCCCTACCGATGACAGGGCTGGACGAAAAACTGTTTTTT

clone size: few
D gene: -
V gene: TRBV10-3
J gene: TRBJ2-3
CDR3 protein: CAISGGFYTDTQYF
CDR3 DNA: TGTGCCATCAGTGGGGGGTTCTACACAGATACGCAGTATTTT

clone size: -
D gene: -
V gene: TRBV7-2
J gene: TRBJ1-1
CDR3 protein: CASSLGAGLTEAFF
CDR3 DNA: TGTGCCAGCAGCTTAGGGGCAGGGCTCACTGAAGCTTTCTTT

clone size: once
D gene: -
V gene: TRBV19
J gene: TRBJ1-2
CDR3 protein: CASSIRDIYGYTF
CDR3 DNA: TGTGCCAGTAGTATCCGGGACATCTATGGCTACACCTTC

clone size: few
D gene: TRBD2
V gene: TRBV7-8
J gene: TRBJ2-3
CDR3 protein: CASSLLAGRSDTQYF
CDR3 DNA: TGTGCCAGCAGCTTACTAGCGGGAAGGTCAGATACGCAGTATTTT

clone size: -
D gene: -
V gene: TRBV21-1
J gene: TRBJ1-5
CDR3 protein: CASSYHPNSFGRAQSGPQHF
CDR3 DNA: TGTGCCAGCAGCTATCACCCAAACAGTTTCGGGAGAGCCCAATCAGGGCCCCAGCATTTT

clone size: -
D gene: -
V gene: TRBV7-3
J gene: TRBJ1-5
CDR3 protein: CASVDRNNQPQHF
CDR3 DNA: TGTGCCAGCGTGGACAGAAATAATCAGCCCCAGCATTTT

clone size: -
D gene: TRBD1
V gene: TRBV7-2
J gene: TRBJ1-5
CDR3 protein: CASSSRQGAGQPQHF
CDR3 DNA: TGTGCCAGCAGCTCCCGACAGGGGGCAGGGCAGCCCCAGCATTTT

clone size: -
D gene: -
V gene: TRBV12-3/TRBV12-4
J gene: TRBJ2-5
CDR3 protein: CASSFDRTQETQYF
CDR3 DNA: TGTGCCAGCAGTTTTGACAGGACCCAAGAGACCCAGTACTTC

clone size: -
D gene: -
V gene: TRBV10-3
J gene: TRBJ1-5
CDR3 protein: CAISESLGHPSNQPQHF
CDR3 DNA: TGTGCCATCAGTGAGTCCCTCGGACACCCCAGCAATCAGCCCCAGCATTTT

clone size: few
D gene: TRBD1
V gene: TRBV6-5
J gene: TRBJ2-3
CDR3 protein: CASRLQGARDTQYF
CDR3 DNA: TGTGCCAGCAGATTACAGGGGGCGCGAGATACGCAGTATTTT

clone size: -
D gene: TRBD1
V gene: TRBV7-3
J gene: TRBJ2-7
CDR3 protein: CASSRDRKSEQYF
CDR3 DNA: TGTGCCAGCAGCAGGGACAGGAAAAGCGAGCAGTACTTC

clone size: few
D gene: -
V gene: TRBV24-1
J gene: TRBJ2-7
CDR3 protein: CATSTGGVPYEQYF
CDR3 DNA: TGTGCCACCAGTACAGGGGGGGTACCCTACGAGCAGTACTTC

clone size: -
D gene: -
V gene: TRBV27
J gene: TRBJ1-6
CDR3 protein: CASSSLQGRASPLHF
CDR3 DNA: TGTGCCAGCAGTTCATTACAGGGCAGGGCTTCACCCCTCCACTTT

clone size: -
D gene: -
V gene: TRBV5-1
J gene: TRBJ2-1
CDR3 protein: CASSFFGNEQFF
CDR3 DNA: TGCGCCAGCAGCTTTTTCGGCAATGAGCAGTTCTTC

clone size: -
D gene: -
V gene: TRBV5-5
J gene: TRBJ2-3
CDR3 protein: CASSRMTGRTDTQYF
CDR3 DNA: TGTGCCAGCAGCCGGATGACAGGCCGCACAGATACGCAGTATTTT

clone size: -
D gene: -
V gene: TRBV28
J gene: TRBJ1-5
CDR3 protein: CASSFQSQPQHF
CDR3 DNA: TGTGCCAGCAGTTTTCAGAGTCAGCCCCAGCATTTT

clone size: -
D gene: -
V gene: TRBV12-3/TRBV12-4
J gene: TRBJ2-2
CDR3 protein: CASSFFGDTGELFF
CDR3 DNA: TGTGCCAGCAGTTTTTTCGGGGACACCGGGGAGCTGTTTTTT

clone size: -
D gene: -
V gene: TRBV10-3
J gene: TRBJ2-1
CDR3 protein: CAISAHSGSYDEQFF
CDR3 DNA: TGTGCCATCAGTGCCCATAGCGGATCCTACGATGAGCAGTTCTTC

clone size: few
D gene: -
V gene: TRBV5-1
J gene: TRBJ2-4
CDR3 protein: CASSLGTVGDIQYF
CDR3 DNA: TGCGCCAGCAGCTTGGGGACTGTTGGGGACATTCAGTACTTC

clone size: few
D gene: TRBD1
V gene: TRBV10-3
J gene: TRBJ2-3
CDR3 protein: CAIRRTGGTDTQYF
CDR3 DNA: TGTGCCATCAGAAGGACAGGGGGCACAGATACGCAGTATTTT

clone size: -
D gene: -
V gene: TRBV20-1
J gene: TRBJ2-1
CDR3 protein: CSAYPRRVGMIASLNEQFF
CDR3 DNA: TGCAGTGCTTACCCGCGGCGGGTGGGAATGATCGCGTCGTTAAATGAGCAGTTCTTC

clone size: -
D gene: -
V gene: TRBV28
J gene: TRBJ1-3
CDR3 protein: CASSLPQAGNTIYF
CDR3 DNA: TGTGCCAGCAGTTTACCGCAGGCTGGAAACACCATATATTTT

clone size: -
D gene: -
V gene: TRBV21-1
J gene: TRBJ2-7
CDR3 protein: CAREGTSGRLSYEQYF
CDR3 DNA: TGTGCCAGGGAAGGGACTAGCGGGAGGTTGTCCTACGAGCAGTACTTC

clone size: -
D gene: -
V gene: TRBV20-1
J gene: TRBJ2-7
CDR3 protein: CCARNQLTGQYF
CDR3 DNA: TGCTGTGCTAGAAATCAGCTTACGGGGCAGTACTTC

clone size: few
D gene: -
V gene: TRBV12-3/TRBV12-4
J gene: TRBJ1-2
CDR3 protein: CASSPRRLNYGYTF
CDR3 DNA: TGTGCCAGCAGTCCCCGTCGGCTAAACTATGGCTACACCTTC

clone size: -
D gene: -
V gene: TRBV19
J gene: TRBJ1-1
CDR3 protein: CASQGLNTEAFF
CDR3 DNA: TGTGCCAGTCAGGGGTTGAACACTGAAGCTTTCTTT

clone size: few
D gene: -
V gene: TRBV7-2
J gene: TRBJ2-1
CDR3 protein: CASSKGQTEQFF
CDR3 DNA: TGTGCCAGCAGCAAAGGACAGACTGAGCAGTTCTTC

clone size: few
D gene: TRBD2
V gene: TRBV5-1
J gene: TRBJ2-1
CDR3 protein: CASSSWPSGRATNEHFF
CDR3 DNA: TGCGCCAGCAGTTCTTGGCCCAGCGGGAGGGCCACCAATGAGCATTTCTTC

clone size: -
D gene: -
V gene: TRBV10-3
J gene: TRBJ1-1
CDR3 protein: CAISVQMNTEAFF
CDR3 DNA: TGTGCCATCAGTGTACAGATGAACACTGAAGCTTTCTTT

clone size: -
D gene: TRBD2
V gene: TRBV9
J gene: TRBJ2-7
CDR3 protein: CASSYGTSGSSEQYF
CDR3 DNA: TGTGCCAGCAGCTACGGGACTAGCGGGAGTAGTGAGCAGTACTTC

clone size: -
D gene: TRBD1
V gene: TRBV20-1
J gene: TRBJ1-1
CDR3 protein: CSARGTGFNTEAFF
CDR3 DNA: TGCAGTGCTAGGGGGACAGGGTTCAACACTGAAGCTTTCTTT

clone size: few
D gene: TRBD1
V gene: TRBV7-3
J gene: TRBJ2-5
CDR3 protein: CASSLRQGQETQYF
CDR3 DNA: TGTGCCAGCAGCTTAAGACAGGGCCAAGAGACCCAGTACTTC

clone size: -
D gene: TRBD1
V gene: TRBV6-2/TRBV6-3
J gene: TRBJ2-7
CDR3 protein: CASSMPGQVDEQYF
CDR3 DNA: TGTGCCAGCTCTATGCCGGGACAGGTCGACGAGCAGTACTTC

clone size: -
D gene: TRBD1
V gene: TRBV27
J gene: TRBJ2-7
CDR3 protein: CATRTGGVEQYF
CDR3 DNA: TGTGCCACTCGGACAGGGGGAGTCGAGCAGTACTTC

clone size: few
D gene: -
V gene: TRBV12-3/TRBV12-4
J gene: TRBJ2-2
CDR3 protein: CASSLLMGANTGELFF
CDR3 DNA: TGTGCCAGCAGTTTATTGATGGGTGCCAACACCGGGGAGCTGTTTTTT

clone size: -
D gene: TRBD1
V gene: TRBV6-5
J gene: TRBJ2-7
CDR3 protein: CASSYSPQGAVYEQYF
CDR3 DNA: TGTGCCAGCAGTTACAGCCCGCAGGGGGCCGTCTACGAGCAGTACTTC